A single T cell receptor beta chain is shown here with its context. Its antigen is undetermined. These data come from a study of blood T cells in healthy people across ages. Study details: Template switching captured about one barcoded beta molecule per two T cells. General study points: A strong correlation between TCR beta diversity and naive T cell percentage was seen.

Germline V gene lookup returns CDR1 SGDLS and CDR2 YYNGEE. With V trimmed by 4 bases and J by 6 bases, 4 bases remained unmatched. The CDR3 runs to 13 residues. Healthy Caucasians from Russia aged roughly 6 to 95 served as donors. A J-beta primer mix and a sample-barcoded 5' primer were used in a second PCR of about 7 to 12 cycles. Paired-end reads containing CDR3 totaled no fewer than 2.5 million for each sample. TCRdb re-analysed the 5' RACE reads in MiXCR, keeping a single row per CDR3 protein. The sample yields 780,000 or so distinct CDR3 sequences, approximately 53% seen once. The sequence was collected from a middle-aged man in good health. The rearrangement links TRBV9 to TRBJ2-7; 10 nucleotides match TRBD1. Sequenced input: blood. The CDR3 here is CASSPGTGVEQYF. DNA for the CDR3: TGTGCCAGCAGCCCCGGGACAGGGGTCGAGCAGTACTTC.